One sample yielded the 8 T cell receptor beta chains listed below, sequenced in a study of T cell responses to AZD1222 COVID-19 vaccine. Libraries were prepared by immunoSEQ multiplex PCR; TCRdb keeps only in-frame clonotypes and omits some of them. The sample shows 80,000 to 90,000 clones, 92% of them seen only once. The sample consisted of peripheral blood, taken on day 0 of AZD1222 vaccination. These TCRs come from an adult in good health.

The V call is TRBV5-1, the J call TRBJ2-5; D perhaps matches TRBD2 (5 bases). Deletions cut 3 bases from V and 5 bases from J, with 11 bases between. The CDR3 is 13 amino acids. Looked up from germline, CDR1 is SGHRS and CDR2 is YFSETQ. CDR3 region: CASSSSFGETQYF. CDR3 sequence (DNA): TGCGCCAGCAGCTCTAGCTTCGGGGAGACCCAGTACTTC.

The sample holds one count of this clone. The CDR3 loop reads CASSSELVRGRSTEAFF. DNA for the CDR3: TGTGCCAGCAGCTCGGAGCTAGTCCGTGGCAGGTCCACTGAAGCTTTCTTT. The V call is TRBV27, the J call TRBJ1-1; D unclear. Between the trimmed V and J ends, which lost 6 bases and 4 bases, there was a span of 24 bases. The CDR3 runs to 17 residues. CDR1 is MNHEY and CDR2 is SMNVEV in the germline V gene (reference sequence).

The chain has TRBV7-9 and TRBJ1-1; 9 nucleotides agree with TRBD1. CDR3 length equals 12 residues. Germline V gives CDR1 SEHNR, CDR2 FQNEAQ (reference sequence). V was pared by 5 bases and J by 10 bases, with 5 bases of the junction left unmatched. The CDR3 spells CASSGQGRRAFF. CDR3 coding DNA: TGTGCCAGCAGCGGACAGGGGAGGCGAGCTTTCTTT.

The rearrangement joins TRBV7-9 to TRBJ2-7, with D perhaps TRBD2 (5 bases). Trimming shortened V by 1 base and J by 3 bases, and 10 bases separated the two germline ends. The CDR3 has 14 residues. CDR1 SEHNR and CDR2 FQNEAQ come from the germline V gene (reference sequence). The CDR3 nucleotides are TGTGCCAGCAGCTTAGAACTAGTTTACTACGAGCAGTACTTC. It translates to CASSLELVYYEQYF. Supplemented by reference TRBV7-9 and TRBJ2-7, the full variable domain reads DTGVSQNPRHKITKRGQNVTFRCDPISEHNRLYWYRQTLGQGPEFLTYFQNEAQLEKSRLLSDRFSAERPKGSFSTLEIQRTEQGDSAMYLCASSLELVYYEQYFGPGTRLTVT.

This rearrangement joins TRBV6-6 to TRBJ2-2; TRBD2 matches 7 bases. Germline V gene data show CDR1 as MNHNY and CDR2 as SVGAGI (reference sequence). CDR3 length: 15 residues. Unmatched junction bases numbered 6, after V lost 7 bases and J lost 1 base. Here the CDR3 DNA reads TGTGCCAGCATATGGGGGGGAGGGAACACCGGGGAGCTGTTTTTT. Translating gives CASIWGGGNTGELFF.

The rearrangement uses TRBV10-3 and TRBJ1-3; no clear D gene. This CDR3 is 13 amino acids long. The germline V gene has CDR1 ENHRY and CDR2 SYGVKD. V shed 11 bases and J shed 0 bases, with 11 bases lying between them. The CDR3 sequence: CAVGDHSGNTIYF. In DNA form, the CDR3 reads TGTGCCGTTGGGGATCACTCTGGAAACACCATATATTTT.

The chain couples TRBV27 to TRBJ2-1, with TRBD2 matching over 9 bases. V shed 3 bases and J 4 bases; nucleotides not matched to a gene: 10. Germline V gene data show CDR1 as MNHEY and CDR2 as SMNVEV (reference sequence). This CDR3 is 17 amino acids long. This CDR3 is CASSLVGSGRVYNEQFF. The CDR3 nucleotides read TGTGCCAGCAGTTTGGTGGGTAGCGGGAGAGTATACAATGAGCAGTTCTTC.

This clone was detected only once. This rearrangement joins TRBV19 to TRBJ2-3, with D possibly being TRBD2 (6 bases). The CDR3 covers 12 residues. Germline CDR1 and CDR2: LNHDA and SQIVND (reference sequence). The V end lost 6 bases, the J end lost 4 bases, and 8 bases lay between the germline ends. The CDR3 is CASRTSPDTQYF. The DNA for the CDR3 is TGTGCCAGTAGGACTAGTCCAGATACGCAGTATTTT.